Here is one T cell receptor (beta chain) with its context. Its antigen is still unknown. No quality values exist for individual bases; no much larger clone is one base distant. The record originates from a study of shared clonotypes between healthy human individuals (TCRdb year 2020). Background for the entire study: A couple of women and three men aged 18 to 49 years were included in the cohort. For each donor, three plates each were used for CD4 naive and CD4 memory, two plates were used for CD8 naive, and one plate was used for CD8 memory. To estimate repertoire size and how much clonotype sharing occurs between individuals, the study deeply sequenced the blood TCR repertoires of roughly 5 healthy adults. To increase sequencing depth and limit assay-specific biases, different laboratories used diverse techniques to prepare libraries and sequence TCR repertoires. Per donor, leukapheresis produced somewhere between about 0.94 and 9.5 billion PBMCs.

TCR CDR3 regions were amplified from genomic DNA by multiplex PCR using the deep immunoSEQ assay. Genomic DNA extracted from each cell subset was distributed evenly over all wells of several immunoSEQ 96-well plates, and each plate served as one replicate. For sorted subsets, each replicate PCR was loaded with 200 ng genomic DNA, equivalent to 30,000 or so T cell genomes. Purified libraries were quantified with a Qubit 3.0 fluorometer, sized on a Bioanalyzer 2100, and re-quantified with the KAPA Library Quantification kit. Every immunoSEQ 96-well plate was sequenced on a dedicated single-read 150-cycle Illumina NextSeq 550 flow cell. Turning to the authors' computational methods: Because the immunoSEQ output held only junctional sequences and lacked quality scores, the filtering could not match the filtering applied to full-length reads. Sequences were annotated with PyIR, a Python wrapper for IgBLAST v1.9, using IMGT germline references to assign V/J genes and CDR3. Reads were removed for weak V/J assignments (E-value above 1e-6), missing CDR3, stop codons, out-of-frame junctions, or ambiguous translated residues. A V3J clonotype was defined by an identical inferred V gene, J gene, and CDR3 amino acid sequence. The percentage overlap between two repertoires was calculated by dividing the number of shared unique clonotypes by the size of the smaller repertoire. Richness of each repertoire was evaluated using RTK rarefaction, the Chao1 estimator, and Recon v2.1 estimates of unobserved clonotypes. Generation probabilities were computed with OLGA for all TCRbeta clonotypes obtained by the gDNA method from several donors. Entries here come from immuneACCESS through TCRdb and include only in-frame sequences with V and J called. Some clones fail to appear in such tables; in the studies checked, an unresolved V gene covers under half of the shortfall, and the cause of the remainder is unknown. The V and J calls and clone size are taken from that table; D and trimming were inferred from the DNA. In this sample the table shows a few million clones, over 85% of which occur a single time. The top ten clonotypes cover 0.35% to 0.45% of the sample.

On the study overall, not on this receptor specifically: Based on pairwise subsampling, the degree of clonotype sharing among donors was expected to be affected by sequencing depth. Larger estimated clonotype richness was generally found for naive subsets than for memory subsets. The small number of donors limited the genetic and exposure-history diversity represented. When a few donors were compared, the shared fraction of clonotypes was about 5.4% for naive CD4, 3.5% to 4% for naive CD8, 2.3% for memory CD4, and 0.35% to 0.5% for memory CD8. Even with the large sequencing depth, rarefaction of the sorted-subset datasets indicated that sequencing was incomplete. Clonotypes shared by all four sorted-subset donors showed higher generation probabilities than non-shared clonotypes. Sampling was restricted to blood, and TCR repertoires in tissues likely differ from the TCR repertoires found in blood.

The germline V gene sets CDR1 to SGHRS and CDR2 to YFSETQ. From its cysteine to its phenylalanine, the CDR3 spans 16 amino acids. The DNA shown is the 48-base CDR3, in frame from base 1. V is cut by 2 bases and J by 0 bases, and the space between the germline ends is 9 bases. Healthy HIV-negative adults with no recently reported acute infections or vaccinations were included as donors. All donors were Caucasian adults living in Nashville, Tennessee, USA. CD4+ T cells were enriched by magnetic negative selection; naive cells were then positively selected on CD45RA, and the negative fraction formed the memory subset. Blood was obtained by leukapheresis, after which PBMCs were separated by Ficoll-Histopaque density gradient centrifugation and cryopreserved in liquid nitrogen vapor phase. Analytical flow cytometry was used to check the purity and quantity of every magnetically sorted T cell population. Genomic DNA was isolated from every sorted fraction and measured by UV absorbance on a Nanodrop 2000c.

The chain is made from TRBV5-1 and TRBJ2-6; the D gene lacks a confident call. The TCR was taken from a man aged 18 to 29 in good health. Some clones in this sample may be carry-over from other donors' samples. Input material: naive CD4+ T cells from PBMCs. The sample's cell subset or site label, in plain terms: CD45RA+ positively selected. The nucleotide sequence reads TGCGCCAGCAGCTTAGGCGTTCGCTCTGGGGCCAACGTCCTGACTTTC. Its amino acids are CASSLGVRSGANVLTF.